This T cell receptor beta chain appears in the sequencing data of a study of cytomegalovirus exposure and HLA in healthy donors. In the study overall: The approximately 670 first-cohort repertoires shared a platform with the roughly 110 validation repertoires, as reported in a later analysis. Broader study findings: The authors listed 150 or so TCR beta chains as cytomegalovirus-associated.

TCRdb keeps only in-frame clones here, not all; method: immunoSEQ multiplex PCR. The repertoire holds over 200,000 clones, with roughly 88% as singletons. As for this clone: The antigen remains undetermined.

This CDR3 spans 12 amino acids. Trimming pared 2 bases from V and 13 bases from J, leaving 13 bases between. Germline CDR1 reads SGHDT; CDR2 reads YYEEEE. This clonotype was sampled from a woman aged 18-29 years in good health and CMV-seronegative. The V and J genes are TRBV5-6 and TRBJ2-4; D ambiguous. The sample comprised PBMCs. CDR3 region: CASSFRGAEQYF. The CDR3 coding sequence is TGTGCCAGCAGCTTCAGAGGAGCAGAGCAGTACTTC.